This T cell receptor (beta chain) was observed in a study of beta chain features in type 1 diabetes. The overall study: Healthy donors resembled patients in age, gender and cell yields.

The CDR3 has 15 residues. The ends lost 4 bases at V and 0 bases at J; junction bases unmatched: 5. Looked up from germline, CDR1 is SGHNT and CDR2 is YYREEE (reference sequence). Investigators reverse transcribed all isolated RNA, so they sequenced expressed TCRB transcripts. The method was immunoSEQ multiplex PCR; TCRdb's version includes in-frame clones alone and lacks a portion of them. This sample has around 310,000 clones, with less than 15% found just once. This clone was detected a few times. The antigen is not known. The study, taken as a whole, reports: The naive, central memory and Treg TCRB repertoires showed an apparent similarity that was greater among patients than among healthy donors. In every one of the four CD4+ subsets, TCRB CDR3s were moderately but significantly shorter in Type 1 diabetes patients.

Sequencing was carried out using naive CD4+ T cells from blood. The clonotype originates from a woman between 18 and 29 years old with type 1 diabetes. The rearrangement joins TRBV5-4 to TRBJ2-7, with TRBD2 matching over 9 bases. This CDR3 reads CASSPAGGRSYEQYF. DNA for the CDR3: TGTGCCAGCAGCCCAGCGGGAGGTCGCTCCTACGAGCAGTACTTC.